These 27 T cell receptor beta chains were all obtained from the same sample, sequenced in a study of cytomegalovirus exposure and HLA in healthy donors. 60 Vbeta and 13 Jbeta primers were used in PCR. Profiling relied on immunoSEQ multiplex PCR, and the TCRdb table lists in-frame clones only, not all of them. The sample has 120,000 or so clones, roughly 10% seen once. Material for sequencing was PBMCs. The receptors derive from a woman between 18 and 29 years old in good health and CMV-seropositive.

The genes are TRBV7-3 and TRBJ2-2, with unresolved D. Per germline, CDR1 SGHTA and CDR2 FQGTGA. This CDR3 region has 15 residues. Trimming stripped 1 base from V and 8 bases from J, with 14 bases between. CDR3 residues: CASSLRPTEWGELFF. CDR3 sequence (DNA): TGTGCCAGCAGCTTAAGACCGACGGAGTGGGGGGAGCTGTTTTTT.

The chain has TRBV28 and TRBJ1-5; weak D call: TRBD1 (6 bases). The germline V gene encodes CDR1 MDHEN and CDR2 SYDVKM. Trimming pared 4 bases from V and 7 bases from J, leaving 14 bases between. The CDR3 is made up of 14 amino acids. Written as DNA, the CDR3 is TGTGCCAGCAGTTCCCCAGTCACAGGGCAGCCCCAGCATTTT. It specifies CASSSPVTGQPQHF.

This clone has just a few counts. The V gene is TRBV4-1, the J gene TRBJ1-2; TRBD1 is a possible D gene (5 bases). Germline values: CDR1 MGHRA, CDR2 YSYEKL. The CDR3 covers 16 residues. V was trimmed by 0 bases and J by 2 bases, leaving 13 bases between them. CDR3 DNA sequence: TGCGCCAGCAGCCAAGATCCAACAGGTCACAACTATGGCTACACCTTC. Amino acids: CASSQDPTGHNYGYTF.

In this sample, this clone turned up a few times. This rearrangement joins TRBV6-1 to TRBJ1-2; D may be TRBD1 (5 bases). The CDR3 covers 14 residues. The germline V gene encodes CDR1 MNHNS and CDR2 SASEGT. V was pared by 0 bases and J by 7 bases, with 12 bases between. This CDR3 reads CASSEAAGIRGYTF. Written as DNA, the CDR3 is TGTGCCAGCAGTGAAGCGGCAGGGATTCGTGGCTACACCTTC.

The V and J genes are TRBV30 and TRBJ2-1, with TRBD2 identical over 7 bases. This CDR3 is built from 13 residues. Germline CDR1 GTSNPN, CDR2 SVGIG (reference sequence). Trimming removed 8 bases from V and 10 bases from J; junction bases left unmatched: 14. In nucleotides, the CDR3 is TGTGCCGGCTCCTCGCGGGAGACCCGCGAGCAGTTCTTC. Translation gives CAGSSRETREQFF.

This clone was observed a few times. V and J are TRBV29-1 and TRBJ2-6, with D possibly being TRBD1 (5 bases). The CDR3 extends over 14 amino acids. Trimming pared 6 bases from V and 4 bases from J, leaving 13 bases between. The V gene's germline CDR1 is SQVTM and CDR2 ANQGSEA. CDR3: CSVPDQGGANVLTF. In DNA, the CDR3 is TGCAGCGTCCCCGACCAGGGAGGGGCCAACGTCCTGACTTTC.

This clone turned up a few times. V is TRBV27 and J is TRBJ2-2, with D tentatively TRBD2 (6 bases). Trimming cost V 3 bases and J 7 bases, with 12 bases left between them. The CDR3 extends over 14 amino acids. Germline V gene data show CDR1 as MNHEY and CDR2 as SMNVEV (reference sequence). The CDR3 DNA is TGTGCCAGCAGTTTTGCTAGCGAGGGCGGGGAGCTGTTTTTT. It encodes CASSFASEGGELFF.

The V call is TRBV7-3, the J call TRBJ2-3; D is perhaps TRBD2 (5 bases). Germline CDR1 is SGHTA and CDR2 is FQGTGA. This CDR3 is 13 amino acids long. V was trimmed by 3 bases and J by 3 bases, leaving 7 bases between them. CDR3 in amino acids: CASSLEATDTQYF. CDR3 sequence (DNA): TGTGCCAGCAGCTTGGAGGCAACAGATACGCAGTATTTT.

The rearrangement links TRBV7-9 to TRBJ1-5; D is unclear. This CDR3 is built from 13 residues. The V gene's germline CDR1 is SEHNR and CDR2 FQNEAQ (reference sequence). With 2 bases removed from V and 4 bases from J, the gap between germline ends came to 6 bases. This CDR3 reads CASSLTQNQPQHF. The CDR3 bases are TGTGCCAGCAGCTTAACCCAGAATCAGCCCCAGCATTTT.

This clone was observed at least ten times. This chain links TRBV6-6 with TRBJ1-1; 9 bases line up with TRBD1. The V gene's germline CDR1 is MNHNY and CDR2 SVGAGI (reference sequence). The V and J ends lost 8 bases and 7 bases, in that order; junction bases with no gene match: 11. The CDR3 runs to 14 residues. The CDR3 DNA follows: TGTGCCAGCTTTTTAGGGACAGGGCTTGTTGAAGCTTTCTTT. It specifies CASFLGTGLVEAFF.

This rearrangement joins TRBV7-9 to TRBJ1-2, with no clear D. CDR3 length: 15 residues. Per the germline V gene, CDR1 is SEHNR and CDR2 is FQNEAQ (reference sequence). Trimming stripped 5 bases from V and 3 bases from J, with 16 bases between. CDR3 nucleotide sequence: TGTGCCAGCAGCCCAATTGAAGAAACGGACTATGGCTACACCTTC. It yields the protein CASSPIEETDYGYTF.

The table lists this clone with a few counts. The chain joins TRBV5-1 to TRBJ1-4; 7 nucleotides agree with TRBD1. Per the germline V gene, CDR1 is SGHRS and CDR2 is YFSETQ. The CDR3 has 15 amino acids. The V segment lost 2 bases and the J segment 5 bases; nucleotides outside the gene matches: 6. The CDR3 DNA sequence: TGCGCCAGCAGCTTATGGGGGACAGAGAATGAAAAACTGTTTTTT. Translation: CASSLWGTENEKLFF.

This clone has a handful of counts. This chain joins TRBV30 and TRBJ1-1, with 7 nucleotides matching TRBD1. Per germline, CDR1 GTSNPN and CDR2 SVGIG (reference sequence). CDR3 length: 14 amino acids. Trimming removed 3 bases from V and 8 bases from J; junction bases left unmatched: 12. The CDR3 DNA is TGTGCCTGGAGCCCGTTTACAGGGGCGAAGGAAGCTTTCTTT. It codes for CAWSPFTGAKEAFF.

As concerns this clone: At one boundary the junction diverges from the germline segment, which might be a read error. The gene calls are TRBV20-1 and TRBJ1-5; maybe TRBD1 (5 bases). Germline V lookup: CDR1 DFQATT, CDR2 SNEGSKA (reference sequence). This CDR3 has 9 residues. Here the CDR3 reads CSVGRDSRW. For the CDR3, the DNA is TGCAGTGTTGGACGGGACTCCCGATGG.

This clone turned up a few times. As DNA, the CDR3 is TGCGCCAGCAGCCGGATAGGAGGGGAAAAACTGTTTTTT. It is translated as CASSRIGGEKLFF. The chain links TRBV4-1 to TRBJ1-4; D is ambiguous. Between the trimmed V and J ends, which lost 4 bases and 8 bases, there was a span of 11 bases. The germline V gene encodes CDR1 MGHRA and CDR2 YSYEKL. The CDR3 contains 13 residues.

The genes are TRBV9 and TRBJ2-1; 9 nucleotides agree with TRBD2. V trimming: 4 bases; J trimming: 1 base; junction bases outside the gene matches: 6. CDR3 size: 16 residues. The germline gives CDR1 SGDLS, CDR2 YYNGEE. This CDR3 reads CASSLAGTYSYNEQFF. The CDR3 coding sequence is TGTGCCAGCAGCCTAGCGGGGACTTATTCCTACAATGAGCAGTTCTTC.

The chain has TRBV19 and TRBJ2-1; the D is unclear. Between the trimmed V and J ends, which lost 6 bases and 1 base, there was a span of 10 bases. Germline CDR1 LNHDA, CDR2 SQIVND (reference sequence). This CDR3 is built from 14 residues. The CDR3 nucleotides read TGTGCCAGTAGAGTCGCGAGGTCCTACAATGAGCAGTTCTTC. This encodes CASRVARSYNEQFF.

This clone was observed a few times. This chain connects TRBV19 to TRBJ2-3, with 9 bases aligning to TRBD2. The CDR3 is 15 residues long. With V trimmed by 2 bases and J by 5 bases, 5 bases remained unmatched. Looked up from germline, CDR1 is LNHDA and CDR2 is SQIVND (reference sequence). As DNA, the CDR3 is TGTGCCAGTAGTATATCCGCGGGAGGGGGAGATACGCAGTATTTT. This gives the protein CASSISAGGGDTQYF.

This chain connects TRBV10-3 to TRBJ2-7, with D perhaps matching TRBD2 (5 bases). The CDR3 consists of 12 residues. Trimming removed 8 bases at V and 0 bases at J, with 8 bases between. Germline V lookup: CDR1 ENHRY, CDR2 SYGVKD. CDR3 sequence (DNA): TGTGCCATCTCAACTAGCTCCTACGAGCAGTACTTC. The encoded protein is CAISTSSYEQYF.

CDR3 nucleotide sequence: TGTGCCAGCAGCTTGGCGGGGGACACTGAAGCTTTCTTT. This encodes CASSLAGDTEAFF. The chain carries TRBV5-8 and TRBJ1-1; TRBD1 might be the D (5 bases). V gave up 0 bases and J gave up 3 bases, with 6 bases separating them. There are 13 residues in the CDR3. CDR1 is SGHTS, CDR2 YDEGEE, per germline.

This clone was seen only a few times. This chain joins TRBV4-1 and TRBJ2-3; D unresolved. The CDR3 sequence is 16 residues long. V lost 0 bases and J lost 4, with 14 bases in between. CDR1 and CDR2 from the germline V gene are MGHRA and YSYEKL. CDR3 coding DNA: TGCGCCAGCAGCCAAGAAGTCAGGTTAGATGCAGATACGCAGTATTTT. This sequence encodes CASSQEVRLDADTQYF.

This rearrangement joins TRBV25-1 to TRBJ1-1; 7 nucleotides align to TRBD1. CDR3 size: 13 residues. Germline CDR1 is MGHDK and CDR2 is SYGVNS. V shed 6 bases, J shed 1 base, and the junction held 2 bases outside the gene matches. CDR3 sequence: CASRQGGNTEAFF. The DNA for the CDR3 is TGTGCCAGCAGGCAGGGGGGGAACACTGAAGCTTTCTTT.

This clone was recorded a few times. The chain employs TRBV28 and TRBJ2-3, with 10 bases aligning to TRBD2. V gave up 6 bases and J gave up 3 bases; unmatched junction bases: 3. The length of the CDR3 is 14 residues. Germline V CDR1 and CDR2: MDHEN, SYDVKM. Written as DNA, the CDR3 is TGTGCCAGCAGCCTGACTAGCGGGACAGATACGCAGTATTTT. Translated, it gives CASSLTSGTDTQYF.

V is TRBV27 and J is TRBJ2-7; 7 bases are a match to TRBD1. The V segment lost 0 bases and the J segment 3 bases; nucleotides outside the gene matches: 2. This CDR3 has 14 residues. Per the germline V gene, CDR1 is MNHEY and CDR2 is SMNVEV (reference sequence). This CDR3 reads CASSLSTGLYEQYF. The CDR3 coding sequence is TGTGCCAGCAGTTTATCGACAGGGCTCTACGAGCAGTACTTC.

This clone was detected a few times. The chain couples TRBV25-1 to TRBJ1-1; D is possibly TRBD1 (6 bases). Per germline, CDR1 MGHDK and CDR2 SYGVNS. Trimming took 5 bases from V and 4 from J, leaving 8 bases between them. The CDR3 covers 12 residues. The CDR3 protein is CASSTGPTEAFF. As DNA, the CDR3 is TGTGCCAGCAGTACAGGGCCCACTGAAGCTTTCTTT.

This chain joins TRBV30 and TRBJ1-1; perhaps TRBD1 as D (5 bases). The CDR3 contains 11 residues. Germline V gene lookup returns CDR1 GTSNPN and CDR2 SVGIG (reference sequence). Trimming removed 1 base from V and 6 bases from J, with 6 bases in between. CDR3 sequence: CAWSGGAEAFF. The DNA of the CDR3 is TGTGCCTGGAGTGGGGGGGCTGAAGCTTTCTTT.

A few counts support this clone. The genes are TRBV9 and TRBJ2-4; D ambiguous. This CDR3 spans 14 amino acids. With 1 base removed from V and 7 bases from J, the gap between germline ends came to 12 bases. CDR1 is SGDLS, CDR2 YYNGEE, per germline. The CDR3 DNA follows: TGTGCCAGCAGCGTATCTCCTGCGGTCAACATTCAGTACTTC. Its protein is CASSVSPAVNIQYF.